This T cell receptor (beta chain) comes out of a study of human T cells and chemical hapten exposure. Study information: Patch testing was performed with 0.01% DPC on the upper back, with reading at 6 days. Among samples, TCR yields varied mainly because of small differences in pooled library volume.

Time point indicated: pre-sensitization, week 0. The treatment was: therapeutic diphenylcyclopropenone sensitization with weekly scalp DPC. This clonotype was picked up a small number of times. The library tagged individual cDNA molecules with unique molecular identifiers. Each CDR3 protein gets one entry after TCRdb re-called the RACE reads with MiXCR. The sample includes a few hundred thousand distinct CDR3 sequences, about 9.4% seen only once; the top ten take about 2.1%. The CDR3 totals 14 residues. Trimming took off 5 bases at V and 3 bases at J, with 13 bases between the two ends. Germline V gives CDR1 MDHEN, CDR2 SYDVKM.

Sequenced here: whole blood, sampled in connection with sensitization to the hapten diphenylcyclopropenone (DPC). V gene TRBV28 combines with J gene TRBJ1-1, with no clear D. The clonotype originates from a woman aged 40 to 55 with alopecia areata. Some clones in this sample may be carry-over from other donors' samples. The CDR3 spells CASSRPQRDTEAFF. CDR3 in DNA: TGTGCCAGCAGTCGTCCACAGAGGGACACTGAAGCTTTCTTT.